This T cell receptor beta chain was profiled in a study of blood T cell repertoires in COVID-19. Participant reports of clinical history set cohort assignment. Per the original data handling: Amplifying reference gene primers gave estimates of nucleated cell counts. Profiling relied on immunoSEQ multiplex PCR, and the TCRdb table lists in-frame clones only, not all of them. Clone size and V and J calls were adopted from that table, with D and trimming inferred from the DNA. The table includes some 220,000 clones, 86% detected once. V was pared by 0 bases and J by 2 bases, with 8 bases between. Germline V CDR1 and CDR2: SGDLS, YYNGEE. The CDR3 loop spans 15 amino acids.

The sequence was obtained from a woman in her forties or fifties in a cohort exposed to, infected with or recovered from COVID-19 (not recorded which). This chain links TRBV9 with TRBJ2-2; D may be TRBD1 (5 bases). The sample taken for sequencing was PBMCs or T cells enriched from blood (not recorded which). The CDR3 coding sequence is TGTGCCAGCAGCGTAGGGACACCTAACACCGGGGAGCTGTTTTTT. Its protein product is CASSVGTPNTGELFF.